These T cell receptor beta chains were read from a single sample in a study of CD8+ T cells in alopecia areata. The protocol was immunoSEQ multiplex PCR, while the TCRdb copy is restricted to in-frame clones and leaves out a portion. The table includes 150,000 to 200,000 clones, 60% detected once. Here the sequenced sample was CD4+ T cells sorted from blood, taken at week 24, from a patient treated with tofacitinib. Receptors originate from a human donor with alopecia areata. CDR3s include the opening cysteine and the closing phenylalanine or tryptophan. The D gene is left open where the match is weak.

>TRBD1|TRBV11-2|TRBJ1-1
CASSLWTGRTEAFF
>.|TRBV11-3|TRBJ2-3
CASSLVGSTDTQYF
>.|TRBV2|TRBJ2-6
CASSERNSGANVLTF
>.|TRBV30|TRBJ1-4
CAWSLLNEKLFF
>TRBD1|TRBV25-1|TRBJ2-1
CASSQLTGARQFF
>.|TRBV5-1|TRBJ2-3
CASSYARATAQYF
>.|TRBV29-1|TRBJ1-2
CSVLLAGSNYGYTF
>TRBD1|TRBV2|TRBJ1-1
CASRADRANYEAFF
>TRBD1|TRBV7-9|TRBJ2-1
CASSGWTGDHNEQFF
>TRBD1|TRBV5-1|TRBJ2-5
CASSMGQGEETQYF
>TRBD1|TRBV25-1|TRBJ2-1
CASSVVEGAREQFF
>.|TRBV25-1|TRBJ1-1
CASTPGSLNTEAFF
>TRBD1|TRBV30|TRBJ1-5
CAGQGGNSNQPQHF
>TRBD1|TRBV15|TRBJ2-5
CATSRGQGKIQMETQYF
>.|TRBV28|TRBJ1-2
CASRDYGYTF
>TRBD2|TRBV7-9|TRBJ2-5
CASSPRLAGGQETQYF
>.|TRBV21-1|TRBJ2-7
CASSNQGERGHVEQYF
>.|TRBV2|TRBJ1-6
CASVIRIYNSPLHF
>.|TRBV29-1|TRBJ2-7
CSVGKGNYEQYF
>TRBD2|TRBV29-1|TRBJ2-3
CSAHRGGPGGTQYF
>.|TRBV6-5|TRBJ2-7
CASSRAASYEQYF
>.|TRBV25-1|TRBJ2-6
CASSEERAVSGANVLTF